Shown below are 25 T cell receptor beta chains from a single sample sequenced in a study of T-cell reconstitution after alpha-beta-depleted transplantation in children. This sample's TCRbeta library carried unique molecular identifier barcodes. TCRdb reprocessed the PCR reads via MiXCR and lists one record per CDR3 protein. The data hold approximately 520,000 distinct CDR3 sequences, with approximately 30% observed a single time. The sample was PBMCs from the stem cell graft donor, taken from the stem cell graft. These TCRs come from a human donor who donated a stem cell graft to a child with aplastic anemia.

The chain carries TRBV19 and TRBJ1-1; D gene unclear. The CDR3 is 12 residues long. The germline V gene encodes CDR1 LNHDA and CDR2 SQIVND (reference sequence). The V end lost 1 base, the J end lost 5 bases, and 5 bases lay between the germline ends. CDR3 residues: CASSIGKTEAFF. For the CDR3, the DNA is TGTGCCAGTAGTATAGGAAAGACTGAAGCTTTCTTT.

This clonotype was recorded a few times. The chain combines TRBV30 with TRBJ2-1, with D possibly matching TRBD1 (6 bases). The ends were cut back, 0 bases at V and 6 bases at J, with 15 bases in the middle. Germline V lookup: CDR1 GTSNPN, CDR2 SVGIG (reference sequence). This CDR3 has 15 amino acids. DNA of the CDR3: TGTGCCTGGAGTGTACTTGGGACATCGACCAATGAGCAGTTCTTC. It encodes CAWSVLGTSTNEQFF. Full variable domain (outside the CDR3, taken from reference TRBV30 and TRBJ2-1): SQTIHQWPATLVQPVGSPLSLECTVEGTSNPNLYWYRQAAGRGLQLLFYSVGIGQISSEVPQNLSASRPQDRQFILSSKKLLLSDSGFYLCAWSVLGTSTNEQFFGPGTRLTVL.

This clonotype has just one count. The CDR3 bases are TGCGCCAGCAGCCAGGCGCTAGCGGGAGAGCACAATGAGCAGTTCTTC. It encodes CASSQALAGEHNEQFF. This chain joins TRBV4-1 and TRBJ2-1; 10 bases match TRBD2. This CDR3 has 16 amino acids. CDR1 and CDR2 (germline): MGHRA, YSYEKL. Trimming removed 3 bases from V and 5 bases from J; junction bases left unmatched: 7.

The DNA of the CDR3 is TGCGCCAGCAGCCAAGCGGACAGGGAGAACACTGAAGCTTTCTTT. Translated: CASSQADRENTEAFF. V gene TRBV4-3 combines with J gene TRBJ1-1; 8 bases fit TRBD1. The V segment lost 1 base and the J segment 1 base; nucleotides outside the gene matches: 2. Germline CDR1 is LGHNA and CDR2 is YSLEER. The CDR3 contains 15 residues.

The chain couples TRBV6-2 or TRBV6-3 to TRBJ2-2; the D gene could be TRBD1 or TRBD2 (5 bases each). V shed 7 bases and J shed 5 bases, with 17 bases lying between them. Per germline, CDR1 MNHEY and CDR2 SVGEGT. This CDR3 comprises 15 residues. CDR3 nucleotide sequence: TGTGCCAGCAAAGACGTGGGGGAGCGAACCGGGGAGCTGTTTTTT. Amino acids: CASKDVGERTGELFF.

The J gene is TRBJ2-7, the V gene TRBV30, with D possibly matching TRBD2 (6 bases). From germline, CDR1 is GTSNPN and CDR2 SVGIG (reference sequence). The V and J ends lost 0 bases and 3 bases respectively, with 21 bases between them. The CDR3 is 17 residues long. CDR3 loop: CAWSVELVAAGIYEQYF. In DNA form, the CDR3 reads TGTGCCTGGAGTGTTGAACTCGTTGCGGCGGGAATCTACGAGCAGTACTTC.

This clonotype was seen more than once but under ten times. This chain uses TRBV20-1 with TRBJ1-4, with D possibly TRBD1 on 5 matching bases. This CDR3 comprises 14 residues. Germline assignment: CDR1 DFQATT and CDR2 SNEGSKA (reference sequence). Deletions cut 2 bases from V and 6 bases from J, with 13 bases between. CDR3 sequence reads: CSARPGDRYEKLFF. The DNA for the CDR3 is TGCAGTGCTAGACCCGGGGACCGGTATGAAAAACTGTTTTTT.

This clonotype was observed a few times. The J gene is TRBJ2-7, the V gene TRBV7-2; 9 bases map to TRBD1. The germline gives CDR1 SGHTA, CDR2 FQGNSA. The V gene end was trimmed by 5 bases and the J gene end by 6 bases; junction bases not matched to a gene: 5. The CDR3 length is 13 residues. This CDR3 reads CASSQWTGAEQYF. The CDR3 nucleotides are TGTGCCAGCAGCCAATGGACAGGGGCCGAGCAGTACTTC.

The table lists this clonotype with many counts. This chain joins TRBV29-1 and TRBJ2-1; perhaps TRBD1 as D (5 bases). V lost 0 bases and J 10 bases, leaving 10 bases between the germline ends. The CDR3 covers 12 residues. The germline V gene has CDR1 SQVTM and CDR2 ANQGSEA. The CDR3 coding sequence is TGCAGCGTTGAAGAGGGGCTAGGAGAGCAGTTCTTC. Amino acids: CSVEEGLGEQFF.

This clonotype turned up a few times. The chain links TRBV20-1 to TRBJ2-1; 11 positions agree with TRBD2. The CDR3 length is 15 residues. Germline V CDR1 and CDR2: DFQATT, SNEGSKA (reference sequence). V lost 1 base and J lost 7; bases outside the gene matches: 6. The CDR3 loop is CSARVAGGPKNEQFF. The CDR3 coding sequence is TGCAGTGCTAGAGTAGCGGGAGGGCCTAAAAATGAGCAGTTCTTC.

V and J are TRBV6-1 and TRBJ2-3, with D perhaps being TRBD1 or TRBD2 (6 bases each). This CDR3 spans 15 amino acids. Germline assignment: CDR1 MNHNS and CDR2 SASEGT. Between the trimmed V and J ends, which lost 8 bases and 6 bases, there was a span of 21 bases. CDR3 sequence reads: CASRGVQGRKDTQYF. CDR3 in DNA: TGTGCCAGCCGTGGAGTGCAGGGGAGGAAGGATACGCAGTATTTT.

This clonotype turned up a few times. V gene TRBV5-1 combines with J gene TRBJ2-2, with TRBD1 identical over 9 bases. The V gene end was trimmed by 2 bases and the J gene end by 6 bases; junction bases not matched to a gene: 17. Germline CDR1 is SGHRS and CDR2 is YFSETQ. This CDR3 is built from 19 residues. The CDR3 here is CASSFRPDRGGNLPGELFF. Here the CDR3 DNA reads TGCGCCAGCAGCTTCCGTCCGGACAGGGGAGGAAATTTACCCGGGGAGCTGTTTTTT.

V gene TRBV3-1 combines with J gene TRBJ2-5; TRBD1 might be the D (6 bases). The V end lost 1 base, the J end lost 2 bases, and 11 bases lay between the germline ends. Germline V lookup: CDR1 LGHDT, CDR2 YNNKEL (reference sequence). The CDR3 is 15 amino acids. CDR3 amino acids: CASSQASGQQETQYF. CDR3 in DNA: TGTGCCAGCAGCCAAGCCTCCGGACAGCAAGAGACCCAGTACTTC.

CDR3 protein: CASSLASGAAGEQYF. The CDR3 DNA follows: TGTGCCAGCAGCTTAGCCTCTGGGGCGGCTGGCGAGCAGTACTTC. V usage is TRBV7-2 and J usage is TRBJ2-7; perhaps TRBD1 as D (5 bases). Trimming removed 0 bases at V and 6 bases at J, with 15 bases between. Germline lookup yields CDR1 SGHTA and CDR2 FQGNSA. The CDR3 is 15 amino acids.

J is TRBJ1-2 and V is TRBV5-1, with D possibly matching TRBD1 (6 bases). V lost 0 bases and J 1 base, leaving 10 bases between the germline ends. The CDR3 is made up of 15 amino acids. The germline gives CDR1 SGHRS, CDR2 YFSETQ. The CDR3 nucleotides are TGCGCCAGCAGCTTGGAGGGGGATCGTAACTATGGCTACACCTTC. Residues: CASSLEGDRNYGYTF.

V and J are TRBV27 and TRBJ2-1; D is perhaps TRBD1 (5 bases). CDR3 length: 12 residues. Germline V gene lookup returns CDR1 MNHEY and CDR2 SMNVEV (reference sequence). V lost 7 bases and J lost 10, with 14 bases in between. CDR3 amino acids: CASTRSDTEQFF. CDR3 coding DNA: TGTGCCAGCACCCGTTCGGACACCGAGCAGTTCTTC.

This rearrangement joins TRBV20-1 to TRBJ2-1, with 10 bases lining up with TRBD2. Germline V gives CDR1 DFQATT, CDR2 SNEGSKA (reference sequence). Losses at the gene ends were 4 bases for V and 10 bases for J; bases not matched to a gene: 10. The CDR3 has 14 residues. The CDR3 region has the DNA TGCAGTGCTACACGAGCGGGAGGGTTCTGGGAGCAGTTCTTC. Encoded protein: CSATRAGGFWEQFF.

The chain carries TRBV20-1 and TRBJ2-1; 8 bases are a match to TRBD2. The CDR3 runs to 16 residues. Germline V gene sequence: CDR1 DFQATT, CDR2 SNEGSKA (reference sequence). V shed 3 bases, J shed 4 bases, and the junction held 11 bases outside the gene matches. CDR3 in amino acids: CSASFPRGGLYNEQFF. Written as DNA, the CDR3 is TGCAGTGCTAGTTTCCCCCGGGGGGGATTATACAATGAGCAGTTCTTC.

The genes are TRBV15 and TRBJ2-3; D remains unclear. The length of the CDR3 is 14 residues. Looked up from germline, CDR1 is LNHNV and CDR2 is YYDKDF (reference sequence). V shed 3 bases and J shed 2 bases, with 9 bases lying between them. This CDR3 is CATSSAEITDTQYF. As DNA, the CDR3 is TGTGCCACCAGCAGCGCCGAAATCACAGATACGCAGTATTTT.

The chain employs TRBV29-1 and TRBJ2-1; D is possibly TRBD2 (6 bases). The V gene lost 6 bases and the J gene lost 1 base, with 16 bases spanning the gap. Germline V CDR1 and CDR2: SQVTM, ANQGSEA. The CDR3 consists of 15 residues. The CDR3 region has the DNA TGCAGCGTCGCCGGACTACCCGGGTCCTACAATGAGCAGTTCTTC. Translating it yields CSVAGLPGSYNEQFF.

The chain joins TRBV7-2 to TRBJ2-7; D is possibly TRBD2 (5 bases). The CDR3 is 15 amino acids. CDR1 is SGHTA, CDR2 FQGNSA, per germline. V was clipped by 5 bases and J by 2 bases, with 16 bases between them. CDR3 loop: CASSPSASRTYEQYF. The DNA of the CDR3 is TGTGCCAGCAGCCCAAGCGCTAGCAGAACCTACGAGCAGTACTTC. Based on the CDR3 plus reference TRBV7-2 and TRBJ2-7, the full variable domain is GAGVSQSPSNKVTEKGKDVELRCDPISGHTALYWYRQSLGQGLEFLIYFQGNSAPDKSGLPSDRFSAERTGGSVSTLTIQRTQQEDSAVYLCASSPSASRTYEQYFGPGTRLTVT.

This clonotype was counted between two and nine times. The chain is built from TRBV5-1 and TRBJ2-2; 7 bases line up with TRBD1. Germline-derived CDR1 and CDR2 are SGHRS and YFSETQ. V was clipped by 4 bases and J by 3 bases; unmatched bases: 3. This CDR3 comprises 14 residues. CDR3: CASSVTGDTGELFF. CDR3 nucleotide sequence: TGCGCCAGCAGCGTAACAGGGGACACCGGGGAGCTGTTTTTT.

The rearrangement uses TRBV6-2 or TRBV6-3 and TRBJ1-2, with a possible D match to TRBD1 (6 bases). CDR3 size: 13 residues. Per the germline V gene, CDR1 is MNHEY and CDR2 is SVGEGT. V dropped 2 bases and J dropped 8 bases, with 12 bases sitting between them. CDR3 loop: CASSYEAGVGYTF. In DNA form, the CDR3 reads TGTGCCAGCAGTTACGAAGCAGGGGTCGGCTACACCTTC.

This clonotype was seen a single time. The genes are TRBV5-6 and TRBJ1-2; D may be TRBD1 (6 bases). Germline lookup yields CDR1 SGHDT and CDR2 YYEEEE. The CDR3 is 13 amino acids. V was cut by 5 bases and J by 5 bases, with 13 bases left in between. In DNA form, the CDR3 reads TGTGCCAGCAGAACAGGGATTGGGTATGGCTACACCTTC. This encodes CASRTGIGYGYTF. Using reference TRBV5-6 and TRBJ1-2 for the parts outside the CDR3, the full variable domain is DAGVTQSPTHLIKTRGQQVTLRCSPKSGHDTVSWYQQALGQGPQFIFQYYEEEERQRGNFPDRFSGHQFPNYSSELNVNALLLGDSALYLCASRTGIGYGYTFGSGTRLTVV.

V is TRBV18 and J is TRBJ2-7; 7 positions match TRBD1. This CDR3 contains 14 residues. V trimming: 1 base; J trimming: 7 bases; junction bases outside the gene matches: 7. The V gene's germline CDR1 is KGHSH and CDR2 LQKENI. CDR3 loop: CASSPQTGMREQYF. CDR3 nucleotide sequence: TGTGCCAGCTCACCACAGACAGGGATGAGGGAGCAGTACTTC.